This is a list of T cell receptor beta chains from one sample in a study of blood T cell repertoires in COVID-19. Here immunoSEQ multiplex PCR was the method, and the copy in TCRdb shows in-frame clones only, minus some. The repertoire holds roughly 79,000 clones, with over 85% as singletons. The sample consisted of peripheral blood. The receptors derive from a man aged 50 to 59 with active COVID-19. Both conserved end residues are part of each CDR3. A D gene is named only where the DNA matches it firmly. The listing skips clone size in some rows; elsewhere it reads once, few, many or a size class.

size: .; D: .; J: TRBJ2-7; V: TRBV9; DNA: TGTGCCAGCAGCGTTAGGAGGGTGCCCTACGAGCAGTACTTC; CDR3: CASSVRRVPYEQYF
size: .; D: .; J: TRBJ2-1; V: TRBV19; DNA: TGTGCCAGTAGTATAATGGGGGGAAGCTCCTACAATGAGCAGTTCTTC; CDR3: CASSIMGGSSYNEQFF
size: once; D: .; J: TRBJ2-6; V: TRBV2; DNA: TGTGCCAGCAGTGGTACGGGGGCTGGGGCCAACGTCCTGACTTTC; CDR3: CASSGTGAGANVLTF
size: once; D: TRBD1; J: TRBJ2-4; V: TRBV5-4; DNA: TGTGCCAGCAGCTTGGTTACAGGGGGCCGGCTAGCGAGGGTTGAAAACATTCAGTACTTC; CDR3: CASSLVTGGRLARVENIQYF
size: once; D: TRBD1; J: TRBJ2-7; V: TRBV28; DNA: TGTGCCAGCAGTTTGACAGGGGGGAGCTACGAGCAGTACTTC; CDR3: CASSLTGGSYEQYF
size: .; D: TRBD2; J: TRBJ2-7; V: TRBV2; DNA: TGTGCCAGCGGCCGGACTAGCGGGAGAGGCGGCTACGAGCAGTACTTC; CDR3: CASGRTSGRGGYEQYF
size: once; D: .; J: TRBJ1-2; V: TRBV3-1/TRBV3-2; DNA: TGTGCCAGCAGTCTCAGGGCTCGCTATGGCTACACCTTC; CDR3: CASSLRARYGYTF
size: few; D: TRBD1; J: TRBJ1-6; V: TRBV7-9; DNA: TGTGCCAGCAGCTTACGGACAGGAACCACCCTCCACTTT; CDR3: CASSLRTGTTLHF
size: .; D: TRBD1; J: TRBJ1-5; V: TRBV28; DNA: TGTGCCAGCAGGCCAACAGGGGGCGGTCAGCCCCAGCATTTT; CDR3: CASRPTGGGQPQHF
size: .; D: .; J: TRBJ1-2; V: TRBV11-2; DNA: TGTGCCAGCAGCTTTCGGGGAGGGAAGGGCTACACCTTC; CDR3: CASSFRGGKGYTF
size: .; D: TRBD1; J: TRBJ2-1; V: TRBV12-3/TRBV12-4; DNA: TGTGCCAGCAGTTTGGGACAGACCAATGAGCAGTTCTTC; CDR3: CASSLGQTNEQFF
size: .; D: .; J: TRBJ2-1; V: TRBV7-9; DNA: TGTGCCAGCAGCTTCGGGACAACCGAGATGAATGAGCAGTTCTTC; CDR3: CASSFGTTEMNEQFF
size: .; D: TRBD2; J: TRBJ2-7; V: TRBV4-1; DNA: TGCGCCAGCAGCCATCCTACTAGCGGGAGTGACTACGAGCAGTACTTC; CDR3: CASSHPTSGSDYEQYF
size: .; D: .; J: TRBJ1-1; V: TRBV6-5; DNA: TGTGCCAGCAGTACCATGACAGGTTTAACTGAAGCTTTCTTT; CDR3: CASSTMTGLTEAFF
size: once; D: .; J: TRBJ2-7; V: TRBV12-3/TRBV12-4; DNA: TGTGCCAGCAGGGGGGCCGGAACCTACGAGCAGTACTTC; CDR3: CASRGAGTYEQYF
size: .; D: .; J: TRBJ1-1; V: TRBV5-4; DNA: TGTGCCAGCAGTACAGGGACGGTGAACACTGAAGCTTTCTTT; CDR3: CASSTGTVNTEAFF
size: .; D: TRBD1; J: TRBJ2-1; V: TRBV19; DNA: TGTGCCAGTAGTATCTTCCTCGGGACAGACCGGTTCTTC; CDR3: CASSIFLGTDRFF
size: .; D: TRBD2; J: TRBJ2-3; V: TRBV9; DNA: TGTGCCAGCTCCGGCGGGAGTACAGATACGCAGTATTTT; CDR3: CASSGGSTDTQYF
size: .; D: .; J: TRBJ2-1; V: TRBV6-6; DNA: TGTGCCAGCAGTGACTATACTACCAATGAGCAGTTCTTC; CDR3: CASSDYTTNEQFF
size: once; D: TRBD1; J: TRBJ2-7; V: TRBV6-5; DNA: TGTGCCAGCAGTACCCGGACAGGGGGCTTCTACGAGCAGTACTTC; CDR3: CASSTRTGGFYEQYF
size: .; D: TRBD1; J: TRBJ1-2; V: TRBV4-1; DNA: TGCGCCAGCAGAAGCCGACAGGGGTCTGGCTATGGCTACACCTTC; CDR3: CASRSRQGSGYGYTF
size: .; D: .; J: TRBJ2-7; V: TRBV27; DNA: TGTGCCAGCAGTCTTTACTACGAGCAGTACTTC; CDR3: CASSLYYEQYF
size: .; D: .; J: TRBJ1-2; V: TRBV28; DNA: TGTGCCAGCAGAAGAGACAGGCGCTATGGCTACACCTTC; CDR3: CASRRDRRYGYTF
size: .; D: .; J: TRBJ2-3; V: TRBV4-2; DNA: TGTGCCAGCAGCCAAGACTGGCCGGTCCAAGGAAGCCGGGGGCAGTATTTT; CDR3: CASSQDWPVQGSRGQYF
size: .; D: .; J: TRBJ2-2; V: TRBV5-1; DNA: TGCGCCAGCAGCCGCGTGTTGGACACCGGGGAGCTGTTTTTT; CDR3: CASSRVLDTGELFF
size: .; D: TRBD2; J: TRBJ2-1; V: TRBV24-1; DNA: TGTGCCACCAGTGATTTCGGGGGGAGTGAAAATGAGCAGTTCTTC; CDR3: CATSDFGGSENEQFF
size: .; D: TRBD2; J: TRBJ2-3; V: TRBV5-4; DNA: TGTGCCAGCAGCTTGAATCTCGGCGGGAGTTCGACAGATACGCAGTATTTT; CDR3: CASSLNLGGSSTDTQYF
size: .; D: .; J: TRBJ1-6; V: TRBV9; DNA: TGTGCCAGCAGCGTAAGTGTGGCAGGCTTGAGCTCCTATAATTCACCCCTCCACTTT; CDR3: CASSVSVAGLSSYNSPLHF